Below are 29 T cell receptor beta chains sequenced from a single sample in a study of blood T cell repertoires in COVID-19. Assay: immunoSEQ multiplex PCR; the TCRdb copy retains only in-frame clones and omits some. The sample records 88,000 or so clones, 70% to 80% being singletons. Sequences were obtained from peripheral blood. Receptors were obtained from a human donor in a cohort sampled during active COVID-19.

The rearrangement uses TRBV10-2 and TRBJ2-5; 10 nucleotides agree with TRBD2. This CDR3 spans 15 amino acids. Germline CDR1 and CDR2: WSHSY and SAAADI. The CDR3 region is CALGGLADNQETQYF. The DNA for the CDR3 is TGCGCTCTGGGCGGACTAGCGGATAACCAAGAGACCCAGTACTTC.

The CDR3 here is CASSPGRLAGSYEQYF. CDR3 nucleotides: TGTGCCAGCAGCCCAGGGCGACTAGCGGGATCCTACGAGCAGTACTTC. The rearrangement uses TRBV7-9 and TRBJ2-7; TRBD2 matches at 11 bases. CDR3 size: 16 residues. The germline CDR1 and CDR2 sequences are SEHNR and FQNEAQ (reference sequence). The junction had 7 bases not matched to a gene; V was cut back by 5 bases and J by 1 base.

This chain joins TRBV7-9 and TRBJ1-5; possibly TRBD1 for D (6 bases). Trimming removed 3 bases from V and 6 bases from J, with 12 bases in between. The CDR3 consists of 14 residues. Germline V CDR1 and CDR2: SEHNR, FQNEAQ (reference sequence). CDR3 sequence reads: CASSFTGRGQPQHF. The CDR3 DNA follows: TGTGCCAGCAGCTTCACAGGGAGGGGTCAGCCCCAGCATTTT.

The rearrangement links TRBV6-6 to TRBJ2-2, with D perhaps TRBD2 (6 bases). Germline values: CDR1 MNHNY, CDR2 SVGAGI (reference sequence). CDR3 size: 15 residues. V lost 2 bases and J 1 base, leaving 8 bases between the germline ends. The DNA for the CDR3 is TGTGCCAGCAGTTACGTAGCGGAGAACACCGGGGAGCTGTTTTTT. Residues: CASSYVAENTGELFF.

The gene calls are TRBV12-5 and TRBJ1-5, with D maybe TRBD1 (6 bases). Germline CDR1 is LGHNT and CDR2 is FRNRAP. The CDR3 spans 14 residues. The ends were cut back, 6 bases at V and 1 base at J, with 10 bases in the middle. The CDR3 DNA reads TGTGCTAGTGGATCCGACAGGAGCAATCAGCCCCAGCATTTT. This translates into CASGSDRSNQPQHF.

This clone was picked up many times. CDR3 region: CASSIVGGQVATNEKLFF. In DNA form, the CDR3 reads TGTGCCAGTAGTATAGTCGGGGGACAGGTTGCAACTAATGAAAAACTGTTTTTT. The genes are TRBV19 and TRBJ1-4; TRBD1 agrees at 8 bases. Trimming at V came to 1 base and at J to 0 bases, leaving 7 bases not matched to a gene. Germline lookup yields CDR1 LNHDA and CDR2 SQIVND (reference sequence). This CDR3 is built from 18 residues.

The chain is built from TRBV5-1 and TRBJ2-1; 10 bases are a match to TRBD2. The V gene's germline CDR1 is SGHRS and CDR2 YFSETQ. This CDR3 comprises 17 residues. V shed 2 bases, J shed 7 bases, and the junction held 12 bases outside the gene matches. In DNA, the CDR3 is TGCGCCAGCAGCTTTGAAGCGGGAGGGACGGCTGGGAATGAGCAGTTCTTC. Amino acid sequence: CASSFEAGGTAGNEQFF. Full variable domain (remainder filled in from reference TRBV5-1 and TRBJ2-1): KAGVTQTPRYLIKTRGQQVTLSCSPISGHRSVSWYQQTPGQGLQFLFEYFSETQRNKGNFPGRFSGRQFSNSRSEMNVSTLELGDSALYLCASSFEAGGTAGNEQFFGPGTRLTVL.

The chain uses TRBV7-6 and TRBJ1-1; D possibly corresponds to TRBD1 (6 bases). Germline V lookup: CDR1 SGHVS, CDR2 FNYEAQ. The CDR3 extends over 14 amino acids. Trimming removed 5 bases at V and 7 bases at J, with 17 bases between. CDR3: CASSHRQAAYEAFF. As DNA, the CDR3 is TGTGCCAGCAGCCACAGACAGGCAGCGTATGAAGCTTTCTTT. The complete variable domain, with remaining parts taken from reference TRBV7-6 and TRBJ1-1, reads GAGVSQSPRYKVTKRGQDVALRCDPISGHVSLYWYRQALGQGPEFLTYFNYEAQQDKSGLPNDRFSAERPEGSISTLTIQRTEQRDSAMYRCASSHRQAAYEAFFGQGTRLTVV.

The chain employs TRBV5-4 and TRBJ2-7, with D maybe TRBD2 (6 bases). This CDR3 is 14 amino acids long. CDR1 and CDR2 from the germline V gene are SGHNT and YYREEE (reference sequence). The V end was cut by 3 bases, the J end by 5 bases, with 15 bases between. The CDR3 DNA is TGTGCCAGCAGCTCCGGGACTCGTCCTAACGAGCAGTACTTC. Protein: CASSSGTRPNEQYF.

A few counts support this clone. The V call is TRBV19, the J call TRBJ2-3, with 8 bases lining up with TRBD2. Germline-derived CDR1 and CDR2 are LNHDA and SQIVND (reference sequence). After removal of 5 bases from V and 6 bases from J, the junction contained 10 bases not matched to a gene. This CDR3 is built from 15 residues. The CDR3 loop reads CASSPGGAGADTQYF. CDR3 bases: TGTGCCAGTAGTCCAGGTGGAGCGGGAGCTGATACGCAGTATTTT.

The V and J genes are TRBV19 and TRBJ1-1, with TRBD1 matching over 7 bases. In germline, CDR1 is LNHDA, CDR2 SQIVND (reference sequence). With 7 bases clipped from V and 2 bases from J, the junction kept 13 bases outside the gene matches. The CDR3 contains 16 residues. CDR3 in amino acids: CASISSWGQTNTEAFF. As DNA, the CDR3 is TGTGCCAGTATTTCCTCCTGGGGACAGACAAACACTGAAGCTTTCTTT. Full variable domain (missing parts from reference TRBV19 and TRBJ1-1): DGGITQSPKYLFRKEGQNVTLSCEQNLNHDAMYWYRQDPGQGLRLIYYSQIVNDFQKGDIAEGYSVSREKKESFPLTVTSAQKNPTAFYLCASISSWGQTNTEAFFGQGTRLTVV.

The rearrangement uses TRBV5-1 and TRBJ2-7, with TRBD2 identical over 13 bases. The CDR3 sequence is 15 residues long. V was pared by 5 bases and J by 4 bases, with 6 bases of the junction left unmatched. The germline CDR1 and CDR2 sequences are SGHRS and YFSETQ. CDR3 region: CASRPGLAGVYEQYF. In nucleotides, the CDR3 is TGCGCCAGCAGACCCGGACTAGCGGGAGTATACGAGCAGTACTTC.

The chain carries TRBV14 and TRBJ2-1, with a possible D match to TRBD2 (5 bases). Deletions cut 4 bases from V and 10 bases from J, with 17 bases between. This CDR3 contains 14 residues. Germline V gives CDR1 SGHDN, CDR2 FVKESK. The CDR3 loop is CASSPRARSGEQFF. CDR3 nucleotides: TGTGCCAGCAGCCCCCGGGCCCGGTCGGGAGAGCAGTTCTTC.

The chain uses TRBV2 and TRBJ1-5, with TRBD1 matching 8 bases. CDR1 and CDR2 (germline): SNHLY, FYNNEI. The CDR3 sequence is 14 residues long. The junction had 2 bases not matched to a gene; V was cut back by 2 bases and J by 5 bases. DNA for the CDR3: TGTGCCAGCAGTGAATGGGGACAGGATCAGCCCCAGCATTTT. Its translation: CASSEWGQDQPQHF.

V gene TRBV18 combines with J gene TRBJ1-2; D is perhaps TRBD1 (5 bases). Looked up from germline, CDR1 is KGHSH and CDR2 is LQKENI. The CDR3 runs to 14 residues. Trimming cost V 2 bases and J 7 bases, with 14 bases left between them. CDR3: CASSPTGERSGYTF. CDR3 DNA sequence: TGTGCCAGCTCACCAACGGGGGAAAGAAGTGGCTACACCTTC.

The rearrangement joins TRBV18 to TRBJ2-5; D perhaps matches TRBD2 (5 bases). This CDR3 is built from 14 residues. The ends were cut back, 4 bases at V and 5 bases at J, with 14 bases in the middle. Germline V lookup: CDR1 KGHSH, CDR2 LQKENI. The CDR3 reads CASSRDRGWETQYF. CDR3 DNA: TGTGCCAGCTCACGAGATCGCGGGTGGGAGACCCAGTACTTC. The full variable domain, with the rest looked up from reference TRBV18 and TRBJ2-5, is NAGVMQNPRHLVRRRGQEARLRCSPMKGHSHVYWYRQLPEEGLKFMVYLQKENIIDESGMPKERFSAEFPKEGPSILRIQQVVRGDSAAYFCASSRDRGWETQYFGPGTRLLVL.

The V and J genes are TRBV10-1 and TRBJ2-1, with TRBD2 as a possible D gene (6 bases). Germline V gene sequence: CDR1 WNHNN, CDR2 SYGVQD (reference sequence). The V and J ends lost 5 bases and 3 bases respectively, with 8 bases between them. The length of the CDR3 is 13 residues. The CDR3 DNA reads TGCGCCAGCAGTACGGGAGTCTACAATGAGCAGTTCTTC. Translated, it gives CASSTGVYNEQFF.

This clone was seen once. The chain joins TRBV20-1 to TRBJ2-7; maybe TRBD2 (6 bases). This CDR3 contains 13 residues. Germline CDR1 DFQATT, CDR2 SNEGSKA (reference sequence). V shed 3 bases and J shed 2 bases, with 11 bases lying between them. The CDR3 loop is CSASVGGPYEQYF. CDR3 nucleotides: TGCAGTGCTAGTGTGGGAGGCCCCTACGAGCAGTACTTC.

This clone was recorded a few times. This CDR3 reads CASSRGQGAYEQYF. In DNA form, the CDR3 reads TGTGCCAGTAGTAGAGGACAGGGAGCCTACGAGCAGTACTTC. The J gene is TRBJ2-7, the V gene TRBV19; TRBD1 aligns across 8 bases. The CDR3 consists of 14 residues. Germline values: CDR1 LNHDA, CDR2 SQIVND (reference sequence). V dropped 4 bases and J dropped 2; count of bases not matched to a gene: 4.

This clone appeared once. The chain recombines TRBV24-1 with TRBJ1-1; 7 bases are shared with TRBD1. V shed 6 bases, J shed 4 bases, and the junction held 7 bases outside the gene matches. From germline, CDR1 is KGHDR and CDR2 SFDVKD. This CDR3 has 14 residues. CDR3 amino acids: CATSSGGSSTEAFF. The DNA for the CDR3 is TGTGCCACCAGTTCAGGGGGGTCGAGCACTGAAGCTTTCTTT.

For this clone: In the same sample, other DNA sequences code for this CDR3. This sequence joins TRBV6-6 and TRBJ1-2; D gene uncertain. V lost 5 bases to trimming and J lost 2 bases, with 9 bases between them. Germline loops: CDR1 MNHNY, CDR2 SVGAGI (reference sequence). This CDR3 is built from 13 residues. The DNA of the CDR3 is TGTGCCAGCAGTCCGGGATCGAACTATGGCTACACCTTC. Translating it yields CASSPGSNYGYTF.

V gene TRBV24-1 combines with J gene TRBJ2-2; 8 positions match TRBD1. CDR1 KGHDR and CDR2 SFDVKD come from the germline V gene. With V trimmed by 5 bases and J by 0 bases, 4 bases remained unmatched. The CDR3 length is 16 residues. The DNA of the CDR3 is TGTGCCACCAGTGCGACAGGGGACTCGAACACCGGGGAGCTGTTTTTT. This codes for CATSATGDSNTGELFF.

V is TRBV6-5 and J is TRBJ1-4, with TRBD1 as a possible D gene (5 bases). V lost 2 bases to trimming and J lost 6 bases, with 10 bases between them. The CDR3 has 14 amino acids. Germline-derived CDR1 and CDR2 are MNHEY and SVGAGI. In nucleotides, the CDR3 is TGTGCCAGCAGTTACGTCAGGGATCATGAAAAACTGTTTTTT. This gives the protein CASSYVRDHEKLFF.

The rearrangement uses TRBV7-6 and TRBJ2-1; D gene uncertain. Germline V gene data show CDR1 as SGHVS and CDR2 as FNYEAQ. The CDR3 is 12 amino acids. V lost 5 bases, J lost 4 bases, and 6 bases lay in between. CDR3 sequence: CASSPRYNEQFF. For the CDR3, the DNA is TGTGCCAGCAGCCCCAGATACAATGAGCAGTTCTTC. Together with reference TRBV7-6 and TRBJ2-1, the CDR3 gives the full variable domain: GAGVSQSPRYKVTKRGQDVALRCDPISGHVSLYWYRQALGQGPEFLTYFNYEAQQDKSGLPNDRFSAERPEGSISTLTIQRTEQRDSAMYRCASSPRYNEQFFGPGTRLTVL.

The chain employs TRBV6-5 and TRBJ2-6; 9 bases are shared with TRBD1. J gave up 3 bases and V 6 bases, and 3 bases lay outside the gene matches. The germline gives CDR1 MNHEY, CDR2 SVGAGI. The length of the CDR3 is 15 residues. The CDR3 sequence: CASRRTGVGANVLTF. The CDR3 DNA reads TGTGCCAGCAGGCGGACAGGGGTTGGGGCCAACGTCCTGACTTTC.

The chain recombines TRBV5-4 with TRBJ1-1; 9 bases agree with TRBD1. Germline CDR1 SGHNT, CDR2 YYREEE (reference sequence). The V segment lost 3 bases and the J segment 5 bases; nucleotides outside the gene matches: 8. This CDR3 has 15 residues. The CDR3 DNA follows: TGTGCCAGCAGCTATGGACAGGGGAGTTTGACTGAAGCTTTCTTT. Translation: CASSYGQGSLTEAFF.

The chain links TRBV14 to TRBJ1-2, with D tentatively TRBD1 (5 bases). From germline, CDR1 is SGHDN and CDR2 FVKESK. The CDR3 length is 14 residues. V was pared by 4 bases and J by 1 base, with 10 bases between. In nucleotides, the CDR3 is TGTGCCAGCAGCCGGGGCCAGAATAACTATGGCTACACCTTC. Amino acid sequence: CASSRGQNNYGYTF.

The chain employs TRBV5-8 and TRBJ2-1; D remains unclear. Germline lookup yields CDR1 SGHTS and CDR2 YDEGEE. V lost 4 bases and J 7 bases, leaving 6 bases between the germline ends. This CDR3 region has 11 residues. Here the CDR3 DNA reads TGTGCCAGCAGCAATTATAATGAGCAGTTCTTC. Protein product: CASSNYNEQFF.

The CDR3 bases are TGTGCCAGATTGCCGGAGACGCAGAGCTCCTACAATGAGCAGTTCTTC. This gives the protein CARLPETQSSYNEQFF. This chain joins TRBV7-5 and TRBJ2-1; the table gives TRBD2 as D, unverified against the DNA. TRBV7-5 is recorded as a pseudogene. The CDR3 is 16 amino acids.